This T cell receptor beta chain was identified during a study of PD-1 blockade in classical Hodgkin lymphoma. General study points: It was CD4+ TCR diversity, not CD8+, that rose significantly by C4D1. According to reports, newly diagnosed patients had lower baseline TCR diversity than healthy donors, and relapsed/refractory patients had lower baseline TCR diversity still.

For this clone: Antigen: not known.

Produced via immunoSEQ multiplex PCR; TCRdb's table is partial and in-frame only. The sample holds 13,000 or so clones; around 77% are singletons and the top ten take approximately 26%. This CDR3 region has 15 residues. Each and every patient relapsed after autologous stem cell transplantation, and patients got differing brentuximab vedotin exposure. Complete response, partial response or progressive disease made up the best responses. The sample was peripheral blood mononuclear cells (PBMCs), taken at baseline. This chain links TRBV1 with TRBJ1-6; TRBD1 is taken as the D call from the table, unchecked against the DNA. TRBV1 is an annotated pseudogene. The receptor was isolated from a human donor with classical Hodgkin lymphoma. CDR3 loop: CTSRQWTGDNSPLHF. For the CDR3, the DNA is TGCACCAGCAGACAATGGACAGGGGATAATTCACCCCTCCACTTT.